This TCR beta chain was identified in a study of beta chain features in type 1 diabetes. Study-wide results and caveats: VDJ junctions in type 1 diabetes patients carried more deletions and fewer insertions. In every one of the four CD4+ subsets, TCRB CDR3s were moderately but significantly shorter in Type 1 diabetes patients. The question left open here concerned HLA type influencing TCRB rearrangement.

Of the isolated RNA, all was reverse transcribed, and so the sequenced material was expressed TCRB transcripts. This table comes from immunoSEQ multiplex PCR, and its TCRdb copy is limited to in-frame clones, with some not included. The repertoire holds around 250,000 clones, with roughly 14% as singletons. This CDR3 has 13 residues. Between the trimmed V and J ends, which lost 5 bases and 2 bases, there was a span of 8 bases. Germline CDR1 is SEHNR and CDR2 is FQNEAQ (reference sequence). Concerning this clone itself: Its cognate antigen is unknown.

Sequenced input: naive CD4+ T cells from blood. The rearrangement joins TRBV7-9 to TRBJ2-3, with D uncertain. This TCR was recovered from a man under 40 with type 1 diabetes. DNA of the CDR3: TGTGCCAGCAGCGAGGTGCCCACAGATACGCAGTATTTT. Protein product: CASSEVPTDTQYF.